This TCR beta chain was retrieved from a study of T cells in Graves' hyperthyroidism and ophthalmopathy (dated by TCRdb to about 2019). Regarding the research as a whole: Peripheral blood samples were taken at initial diagnosis, before any treatment was given. To identify TCR V-J signatures that set the groups apart, the researchers used a discovery cohort of more than 95 patients, made up of roughly 45 with Graves' ophthalmopathy and some 60 with stable Graves' hyperthyroidism. Prospective prediction of ophthalmopathy was tested in an independent validation cohort of 18 to 20 hyperthyroidism patients and 17 patients who later progressed to ophthalmopathy. For training and testing, the 100 or so patients in the discovery cohort were randomly divided in a 7:3 ratio. In addition, the study compared T-cell repertoires in thyroid tissue and in blood from five to seven Graves' hyperthyroidism patients. Following sampling, methimazole starting at 30 mg daily was given to hyperthyroidism patients, and high-dose intravenous methylprednisolone was given to ophthalmopathy patients. TCR Vbeta CDR3 sequencing of 120 to 150 peripheral blood samples (roughly 41 ophthalmopathy, 75 to 85 hyperthyroidism and roughly 17 progressor patients) is reported in the paper.

From the cysteine up to the phenylalanine, the CDR3 has a length of 17 residues. Only the CDR3 DNA is retained, 51 bases long and in frame from the first base. Trimming takes 3 bases from V and 2 bases from J, and the germline ends sit 19 bases apart. TCR beta CDR3 regions were amplified from RNA transcripts. The TCR CDR3 was subjected to a first round of RT-PCR using the HTBI primer set and the Qiagen OneStep RT-PCR kit. Libraries were constructed in a second round of multiplex PCR, after which size selection and purification were carried out. Libraries were sequenced paired-end with 100 bp reads on an Illumina HiSeq2000. Under the source paper's analysis protocol: SOAPnuke was used to process the raw data, throwing out any read that contained adapters or uncalled bases, had a mean Phred below 15, or lacked an exact constant-primer or identifier match. COPE v1.2.5 was used to merge the high-quality paired reads, and each unique nucleotide sequence was defined as a clonotype. Clonotypes were aligned to IMGT TRBV, TRBD and TRBJ reference segments using MiTCR v1.1. The analysis included only V-J combinations with a frequency above 0.0001, which together covered 99.2% of the repertoires. The TCS score was defined as the ratio of F50 (clonal expansion) to E x V (chaos), calculated using BLOSUM62-based TCRdist between CDR3 peptides within each V-J. Welch's t-statistics and random forest reduced some 510 V-J features to some 14, which were used in a naive Bayes classifier (R e1071). Using fastp at Q25 and MiXCR, TCRdb reprocessed the public reads and kept productive beta chains. Every entry covers one CDR3 protein and lists the most common genes and DNA from its rows. The V and J calls were determined by TCRdb, not by the authors. This sample has around 420,000 distinct CDR3 sequences in its table, and 15% to 17% of those were observed once. Of the sample, approximately 8% falls within the top ten clones.

This clonotype was observed a handful of times. Its specific antigen is unknown. Base qualities are not provided; no much larger clone lies one nucleotide away. Graves' hyperthyroidism was defined as stable when no progression to ophthalmopathy occurred over 18 months of follow-up. The hyperthyroidism patients were between 18 and 65 years old and newly diagnosed, with a disease duration of less than 2 months. Exclusion was applied to patients with uncontrolled infections, other autoimmune diseases, pregnancy or lactation. Diagnoses relied on clinical symptoms, serum thyroxine and TRAb, thyroid ultrasound and orbital computed tomography. PBMCs were separated from about 10 ml of fresh peripheral blood using Ficoll-Paque density gradient centrifugation. Total RNA was extracted using Trizol reagent, and RNA quality was assessed on an Agilent 2100 Bioanalyzer. Overall study outcomes, separate from this receptor: No statistical method was used to set the sample size in advance, and investigators knew the group allocation. Ophthalmopathy was separated from stable hyperthyroidism by a 13 V-J signature model, with 85% to 90% sensitivity and just over 81% specificity obtained in cross-validation and 80%/75% obtained in testing. Most expanded thyroid clonotypes (frequency above 0.001) were also detected in blood, a finding suggesting that blood repertoires may reflect thyroid immune responses. During validation, the model predicted progression to ophthalmopathy a median of roughly 7.1 months ahead of onset, with around 70% sensitivity and more than 72% specificity.

The sequence joins TRBV12-3 or TRBV12-4 to TRBJ1-2; no D gene call is confident. This TCR was recovered from a woman aged 18-35 years with Graves' hyperthyroidism. Sequenced sample: blood. The sequenced DNA is TGTGCCAGCAGTTTTTGGGAAGCCCTCGTCGAAAACTATGGCTACACCTTC. It codes for CASSFWEALVENYGYTF.